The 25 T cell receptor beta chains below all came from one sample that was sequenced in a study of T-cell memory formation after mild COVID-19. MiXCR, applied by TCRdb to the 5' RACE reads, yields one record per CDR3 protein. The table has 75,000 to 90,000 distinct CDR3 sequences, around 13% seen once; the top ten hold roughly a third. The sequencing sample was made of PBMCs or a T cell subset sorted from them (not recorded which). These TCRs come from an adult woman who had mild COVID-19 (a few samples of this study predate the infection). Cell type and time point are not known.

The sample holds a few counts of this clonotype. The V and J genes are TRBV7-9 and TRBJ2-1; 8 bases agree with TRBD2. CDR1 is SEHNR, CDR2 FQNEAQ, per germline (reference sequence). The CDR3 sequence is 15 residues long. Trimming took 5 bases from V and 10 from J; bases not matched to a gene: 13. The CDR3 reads CASSPGLVIPGEQFF. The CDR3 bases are TGTGCCAGCAGCCCGGGACTAGTAATCCCAGGGGAGCAGTTCTTC.

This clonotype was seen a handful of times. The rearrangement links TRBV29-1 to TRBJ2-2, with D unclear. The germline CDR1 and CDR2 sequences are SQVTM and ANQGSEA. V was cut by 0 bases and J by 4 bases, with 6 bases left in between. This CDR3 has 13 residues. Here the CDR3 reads CSVEERVTGELFF. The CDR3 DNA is TGCAGCGTTGAAGAACGGGTCACCGGGGAGCTGTTTTTT.

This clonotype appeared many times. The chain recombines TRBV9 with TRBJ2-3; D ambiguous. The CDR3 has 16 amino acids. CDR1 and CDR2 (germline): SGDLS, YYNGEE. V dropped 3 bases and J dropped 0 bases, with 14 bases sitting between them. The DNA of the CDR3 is TGTGCCAGCAGCGACCCAGAGTACCAAAGCACAGATACGCAGTATTTT. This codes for CASSDPEYQSTDTQYF.

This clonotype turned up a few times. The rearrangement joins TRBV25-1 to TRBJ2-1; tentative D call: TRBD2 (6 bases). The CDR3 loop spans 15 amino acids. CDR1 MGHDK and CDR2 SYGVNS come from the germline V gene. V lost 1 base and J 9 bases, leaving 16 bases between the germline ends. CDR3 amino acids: CASSEWGGRDGEQFF. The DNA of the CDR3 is TGTGCCAGCAGTGAATGGGGCGGGCGGGACGGTGAGCAGTTCTTC.

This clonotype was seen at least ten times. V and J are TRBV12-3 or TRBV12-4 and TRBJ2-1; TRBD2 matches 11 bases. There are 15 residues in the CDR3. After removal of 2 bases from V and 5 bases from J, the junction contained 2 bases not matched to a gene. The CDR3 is CASSLTSGRDNEQFF. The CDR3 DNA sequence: TGTGCCAGCAGTTTAACTAGCGGGAGAGACAATGAGCAGTTCTTC.

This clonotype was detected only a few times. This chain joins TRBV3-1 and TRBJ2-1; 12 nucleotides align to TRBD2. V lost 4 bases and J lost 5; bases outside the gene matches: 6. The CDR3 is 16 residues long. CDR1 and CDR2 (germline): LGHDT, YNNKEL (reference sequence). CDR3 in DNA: TGTGCCAGCAGCCCTAGACTAGCGGGAGACCACAATGAGCAGTTCTTC. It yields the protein CASSPRLAGDHNEQFF.

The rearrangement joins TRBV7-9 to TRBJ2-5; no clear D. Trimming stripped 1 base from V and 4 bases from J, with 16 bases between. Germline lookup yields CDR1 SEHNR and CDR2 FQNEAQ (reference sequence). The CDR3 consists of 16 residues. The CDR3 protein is CASSLVLDMGGETQYF. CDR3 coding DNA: TGTGCCAGCAGCTTAGTTCTTGACATGGGTGGAGAGACCCAGTACTTC.

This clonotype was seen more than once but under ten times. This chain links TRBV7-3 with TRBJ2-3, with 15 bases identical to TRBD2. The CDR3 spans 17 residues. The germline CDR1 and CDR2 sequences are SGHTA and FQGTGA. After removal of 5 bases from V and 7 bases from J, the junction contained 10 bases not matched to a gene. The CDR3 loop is CASSPGLAGGPGNTQYF. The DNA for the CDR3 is TGTGCCAGCAGCCCGGGACTAGCGGGAGGCCCTGGGAATACGCAGTATTTT.

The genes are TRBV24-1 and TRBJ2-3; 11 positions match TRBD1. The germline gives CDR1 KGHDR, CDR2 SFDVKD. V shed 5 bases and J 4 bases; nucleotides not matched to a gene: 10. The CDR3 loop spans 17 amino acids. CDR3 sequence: CATSGGTGGFDADTQYF. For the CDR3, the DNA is TGTGCCACCAGTGGTGGGACAGGGGGATTTGATGCAGATACGCAGTATTTT.

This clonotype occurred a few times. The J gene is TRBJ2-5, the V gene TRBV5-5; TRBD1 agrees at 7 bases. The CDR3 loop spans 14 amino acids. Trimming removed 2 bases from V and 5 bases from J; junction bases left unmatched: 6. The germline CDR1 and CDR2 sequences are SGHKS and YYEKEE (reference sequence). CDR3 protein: CASSFGTDWETQYF. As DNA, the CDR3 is TGTGCCAGCAGCTTCGGGACAGATTGGGAGACCCAGTACTTC.

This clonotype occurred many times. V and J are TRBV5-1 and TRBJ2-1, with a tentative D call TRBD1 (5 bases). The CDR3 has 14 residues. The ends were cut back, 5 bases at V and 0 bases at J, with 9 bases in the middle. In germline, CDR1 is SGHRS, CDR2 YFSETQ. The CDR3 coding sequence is TGCGCCAGCAGTTTAGACAGCTCCTACAATGAGCAGTTCTTC. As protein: CASSLDSSYNEQFF.

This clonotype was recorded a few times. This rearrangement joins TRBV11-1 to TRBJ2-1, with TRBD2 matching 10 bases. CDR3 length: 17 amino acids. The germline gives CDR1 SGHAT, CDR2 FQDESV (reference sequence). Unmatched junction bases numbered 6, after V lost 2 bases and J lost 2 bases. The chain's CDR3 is CASSLLVAGGAYNEQFF. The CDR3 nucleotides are TGTGCCAGCAGCTTATTAGTAGCGGGAGGAGCCTACAATGAGCAGTTCTTC.

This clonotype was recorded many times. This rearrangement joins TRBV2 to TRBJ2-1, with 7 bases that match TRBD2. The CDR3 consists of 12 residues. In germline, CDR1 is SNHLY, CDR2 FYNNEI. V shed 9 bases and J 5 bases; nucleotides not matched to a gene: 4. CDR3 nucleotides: TGTGCCAGTCGCGCGGGGGACAATGAGCAGTTCTTC. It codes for CASRAGDNEQFF.

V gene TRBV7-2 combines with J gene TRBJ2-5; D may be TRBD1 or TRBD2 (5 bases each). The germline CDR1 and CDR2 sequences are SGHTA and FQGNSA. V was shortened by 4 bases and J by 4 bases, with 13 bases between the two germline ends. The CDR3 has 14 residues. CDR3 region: CASSSSGTVETQYF. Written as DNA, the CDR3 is TGTGCCAGCAGCTCCTCCGGGACGGTAGAGACCCAGTACTTC.

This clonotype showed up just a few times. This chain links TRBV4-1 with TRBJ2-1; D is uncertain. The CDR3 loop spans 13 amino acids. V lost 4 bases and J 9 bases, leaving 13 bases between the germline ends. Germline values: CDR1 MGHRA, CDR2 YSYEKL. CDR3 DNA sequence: TGCGCCAGCAGCCCTCCCCTAGTTGGTGAGCAGTTCTTC. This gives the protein CASSPPLVGEQFF.

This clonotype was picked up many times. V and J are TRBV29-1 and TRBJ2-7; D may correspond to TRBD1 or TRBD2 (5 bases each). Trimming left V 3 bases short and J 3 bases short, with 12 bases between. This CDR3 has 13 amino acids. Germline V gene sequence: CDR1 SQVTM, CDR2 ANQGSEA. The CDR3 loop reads CSVEGPRIYEQYF. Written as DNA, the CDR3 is TGCAGCGTTGAGGGACCCCGGATCTACGAGCAGTACTTC.

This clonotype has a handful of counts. Here the CDR3 reads CASSLGQNIRETQYF. CDR3 nucleotides: TGTGCCAGCAGTTTGGGACAGAATATACGAGAGACCCAGTACTTC. V gene TRBV27 combines with J gene TRBJ2-5; 7 bases align to TRBD1. V lost 3 bases, J lost 4 bases, and 8 bases stayed unmatched. CDR1 is MNHEY and CDR2 is SMNVEV in the germline V gene (reference sequence). CDR3 length equals 15 residues.

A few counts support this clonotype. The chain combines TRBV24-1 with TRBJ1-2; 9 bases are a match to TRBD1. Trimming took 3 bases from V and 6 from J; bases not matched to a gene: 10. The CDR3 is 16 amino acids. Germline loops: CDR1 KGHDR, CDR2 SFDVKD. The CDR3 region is CATSDRNRDRVDGYTF. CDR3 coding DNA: TGTGCCACCAGTGATCGAAACCGGGACAGGGTCGATGGCTACACCTTC.

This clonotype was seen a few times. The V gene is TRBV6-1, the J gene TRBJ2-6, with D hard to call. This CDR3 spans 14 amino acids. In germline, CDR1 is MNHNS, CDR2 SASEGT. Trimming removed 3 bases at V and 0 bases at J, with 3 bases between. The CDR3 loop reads CASSDNSGANVLTF. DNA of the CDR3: TGTGCCAGCAGTGACAACTCTGGGGCCAACGTCCTGACTTTC.

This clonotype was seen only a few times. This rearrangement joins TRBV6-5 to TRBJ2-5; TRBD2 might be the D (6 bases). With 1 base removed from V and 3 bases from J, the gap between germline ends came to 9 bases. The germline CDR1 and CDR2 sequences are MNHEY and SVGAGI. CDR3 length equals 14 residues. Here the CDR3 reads CASSYFGGEETQYF. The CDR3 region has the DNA TGTGCCAGCAGTTACTTCGGGGGAGAAGAGACCCAGTACTTC.

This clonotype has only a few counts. CDR3 coding DNA: TGTGCCAGCAGTTTCGGAGGGGCTGGCGAGCAGTACTTC. Its translation is CASSFGGAGEQYF. The rearrangement links TRBV12-3 or TRBV12-4 to TRBJ2-7; TRBD2 might be the D (6 bases). Trimming removed 3 bases at V and 6 bases at J, with 12 bases between. The CDR3 is made up of 13 amino acids.

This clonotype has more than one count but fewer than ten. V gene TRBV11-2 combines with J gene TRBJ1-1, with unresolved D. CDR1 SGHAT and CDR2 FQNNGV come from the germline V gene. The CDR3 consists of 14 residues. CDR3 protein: CATAPGLMNTEAFF. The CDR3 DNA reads TGTGCAACCGCCCCGGGTCTCATGAACACTGAAGCTTTCTTT.

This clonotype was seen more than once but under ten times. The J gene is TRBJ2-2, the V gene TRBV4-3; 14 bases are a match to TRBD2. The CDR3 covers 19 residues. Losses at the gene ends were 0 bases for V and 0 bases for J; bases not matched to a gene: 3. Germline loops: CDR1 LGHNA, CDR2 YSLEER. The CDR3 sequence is CASSQETSGRDTNTGELFF. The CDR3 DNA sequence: TGCGCCAGCAGCCAAGAGACTAGCGGGAGGGATACGAACACCGGGGAGCTGTTTTTT.

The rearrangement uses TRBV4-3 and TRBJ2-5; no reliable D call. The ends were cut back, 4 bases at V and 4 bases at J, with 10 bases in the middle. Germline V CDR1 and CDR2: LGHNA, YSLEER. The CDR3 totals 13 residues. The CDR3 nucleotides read TGCGCCAGCAGCCTCGCACTACGAGAGACCCAGTACTTC. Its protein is CASSLALRETQYF.

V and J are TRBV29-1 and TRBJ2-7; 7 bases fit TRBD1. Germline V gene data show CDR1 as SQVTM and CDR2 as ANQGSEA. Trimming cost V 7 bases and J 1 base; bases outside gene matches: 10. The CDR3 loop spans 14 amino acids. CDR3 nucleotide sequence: TGCAGCGCAAAGTCGGGACAGATGTCCTACGAGCAGTACTTC. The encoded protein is CSAKSGQMSYEQYF.